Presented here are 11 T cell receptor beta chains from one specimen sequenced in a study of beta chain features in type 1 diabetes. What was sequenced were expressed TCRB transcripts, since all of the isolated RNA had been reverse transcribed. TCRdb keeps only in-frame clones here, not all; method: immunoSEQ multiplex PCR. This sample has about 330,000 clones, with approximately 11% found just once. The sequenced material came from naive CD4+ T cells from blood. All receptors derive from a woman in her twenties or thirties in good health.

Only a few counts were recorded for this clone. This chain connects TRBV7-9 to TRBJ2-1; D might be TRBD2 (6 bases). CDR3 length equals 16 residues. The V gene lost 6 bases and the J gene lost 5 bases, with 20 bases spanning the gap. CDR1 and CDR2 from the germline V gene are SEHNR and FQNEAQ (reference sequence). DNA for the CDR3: TGTGCCAGCAGGCCTGCAGGGAGGCACAGACACAATGAGCAGTTCTTC. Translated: CASRPAGRHRHNEQFF.

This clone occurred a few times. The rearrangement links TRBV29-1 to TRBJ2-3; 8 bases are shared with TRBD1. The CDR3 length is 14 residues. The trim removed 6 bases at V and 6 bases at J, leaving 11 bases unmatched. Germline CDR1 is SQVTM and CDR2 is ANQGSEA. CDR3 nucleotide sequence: TGCAGCGTCGCGAGTCCAGGGGGCAGGGATACGCAGTATTTT. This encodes CSVASPGGRDTQYF.

CDR3 sequence (DNA): TGTGCCAGCAGCCCCGGCGGCGGGATCTACAATGAGCAGTTCTTC. It encodes CASSPGGGIYNEQFF. The chain carries TRBV7-6 and TRBJ2-1, with a weak D call TRBD2 (6 bases). V lost 5 bases and J lost 3, with 14 bases in between. The CDR3 spans 15 residues. CDR1 and CDR2 from the germline V gene are SGHVS and FNYEAQ.

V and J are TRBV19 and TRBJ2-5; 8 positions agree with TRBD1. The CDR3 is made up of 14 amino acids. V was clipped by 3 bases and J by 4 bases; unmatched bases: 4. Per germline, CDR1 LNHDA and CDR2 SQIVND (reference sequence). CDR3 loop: CASSIPGGAETQYF. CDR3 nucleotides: TGTGCCAGTAGTATCCCAGGGGGCGCAGAGACCCAGTACTTC.

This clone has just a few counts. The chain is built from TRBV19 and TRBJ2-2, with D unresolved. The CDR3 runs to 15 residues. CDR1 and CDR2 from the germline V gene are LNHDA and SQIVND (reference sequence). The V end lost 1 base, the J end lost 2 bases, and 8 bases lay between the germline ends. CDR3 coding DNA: TGTGCCAGTAGTATAGGTCAACTAAACACCGGGGAGCTGTTTTTT. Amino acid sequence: CASSIGQLNTGELFF.

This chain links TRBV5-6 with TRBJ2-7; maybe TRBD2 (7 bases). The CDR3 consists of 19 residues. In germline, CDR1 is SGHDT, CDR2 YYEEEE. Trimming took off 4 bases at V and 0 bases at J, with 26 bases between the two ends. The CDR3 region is CASSAAGHPSGPSSYEQYF. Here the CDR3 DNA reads TGTGCCAGCAGCGCGGCGGGACACCCTAGCGGACCCAGCTCCTACGAGCAGTACTTC.

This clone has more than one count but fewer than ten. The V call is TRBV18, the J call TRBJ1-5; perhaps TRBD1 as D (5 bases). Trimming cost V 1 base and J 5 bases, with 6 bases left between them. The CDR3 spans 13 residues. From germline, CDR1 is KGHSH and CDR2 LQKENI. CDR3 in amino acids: CASSPQQDQPQHF. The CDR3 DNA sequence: TGTGCCAGCTCACCACAACAGGATCAGCCCCAGCATTTT.

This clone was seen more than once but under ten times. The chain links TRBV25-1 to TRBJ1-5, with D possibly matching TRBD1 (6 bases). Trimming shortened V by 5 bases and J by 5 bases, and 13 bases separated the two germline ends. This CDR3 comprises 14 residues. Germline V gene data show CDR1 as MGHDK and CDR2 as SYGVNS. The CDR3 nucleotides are TGTGCCAGCAGTCCTACAGGGAGCGATCAGCCCCAGCATTTT. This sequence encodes CASSPTGSDQPQHF.

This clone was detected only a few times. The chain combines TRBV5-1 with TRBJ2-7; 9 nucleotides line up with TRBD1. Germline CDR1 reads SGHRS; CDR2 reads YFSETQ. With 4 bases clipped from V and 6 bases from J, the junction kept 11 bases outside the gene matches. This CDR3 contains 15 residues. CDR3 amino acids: CASSPGDRDRVEQYF. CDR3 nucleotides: TGCGCCAGCAGCCCCGGGGACAGGGATAGAGTCGAGCAGTACTTC. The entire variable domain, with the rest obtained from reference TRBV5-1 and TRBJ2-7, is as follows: KAGVTQTPRYLIKTRGQQVTLSCSPISGHRSVSWYQQTPGQGLQFLFEYFSETQRNKGNFPGRFSGRQFSNSRSEMNVSTLELGDSALYLCASSPGDRDRVEQYFGPGTRLTVT.

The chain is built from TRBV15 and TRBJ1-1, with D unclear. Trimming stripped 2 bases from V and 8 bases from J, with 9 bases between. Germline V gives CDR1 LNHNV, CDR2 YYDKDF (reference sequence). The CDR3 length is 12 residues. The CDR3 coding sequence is TGTGCCACCAGCAGAACAGCAACCGAAGCTTTCTTT. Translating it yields CATSRTATEAFF.

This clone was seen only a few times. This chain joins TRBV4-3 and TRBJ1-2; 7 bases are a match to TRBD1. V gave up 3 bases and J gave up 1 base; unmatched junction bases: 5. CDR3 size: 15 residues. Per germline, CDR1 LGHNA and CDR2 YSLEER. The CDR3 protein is CASSQGDSRNYGYTF. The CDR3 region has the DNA TGCGCCAGCAGCCAGGGGGACAGTCGTAACTATGGCTACACCTTC.